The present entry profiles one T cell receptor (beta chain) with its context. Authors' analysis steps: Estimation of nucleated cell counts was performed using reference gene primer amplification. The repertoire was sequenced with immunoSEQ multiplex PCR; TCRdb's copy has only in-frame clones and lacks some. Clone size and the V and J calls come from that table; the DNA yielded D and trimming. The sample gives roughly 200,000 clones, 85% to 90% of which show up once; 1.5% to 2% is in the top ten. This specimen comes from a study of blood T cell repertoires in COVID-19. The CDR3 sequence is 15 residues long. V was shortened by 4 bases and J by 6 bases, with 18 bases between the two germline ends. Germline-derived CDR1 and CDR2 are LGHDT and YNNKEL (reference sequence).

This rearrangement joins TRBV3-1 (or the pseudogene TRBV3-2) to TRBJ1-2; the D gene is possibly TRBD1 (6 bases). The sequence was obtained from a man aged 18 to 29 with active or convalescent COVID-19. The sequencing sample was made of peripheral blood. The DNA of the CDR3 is TGTGCCAGCAGCCCCACCGGACAGTCAGGGGATGGCTACACCTTC. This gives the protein CASSPTGQSGDGYTF.